This T cell receptor (beta chain) emerged from a study of T cell responses to AZD1222 COVID-19 vaccine. Study-wide points: Dominant CD4 TCR responses targeted spike regions 160-218 and 743-854. After two AZD1222 doses, spike-specific TCR breadth and depth rose versus day 0. At baseline, just 5 or 6 AZD1222 recipients tested seropositive. Donor demographics were predominantly white British with a female majority; clonal diversity may be underestimated.

About this clone: Antigen: not known.

Profiling relied on immunoSEQ multiplex PCR, and the TCRdb table lists in-frame clones only, not all of them. Altogether over 120,000 clones are present, approximately 92% being singletons, with the ten largest covering approximately 4.7%. In germline, CDR1 is SEHNR, CDR2 FQNEAQ (reference sequence). The length of the CDR3 is 17 residues. The V end was cut by 5 bases, the J end by 0 bases, with 18 bases between. This TCR was recovered from an adult in good health. Sequencing used peripheral blood, obtained on day 0 of AZD1222 vaccination. The genes are TRBV7-9 and TRBJ2-3, with D tentatively TRBD1 (5 bases). The CDR3 sequence: CASSPRVGEGSTDTQYF. CDR3 nucleotide sequence: TGTGCCAGCAGCCCCCGAGTAGGGGAAGGGAGCACAGATACGCAGTATTTT.